This T cell receptor beta chain was captured in a study of OX40 agonist ivuxolimab in advanced cancers. Study-level background: Patients were treated with ivuxolimab, an agonistic anti-OX40 (CD134) antibody.

With respect to this clone: Its antigen is currently unknown.

Trimming took off 5 bases at V and 5 bases at J, with 15 bases between the two ends. There are 15 residues in the CDR3. Germline lookup yields CDR1 LNHDA and CDR2 SQIVND (reference sequence). This table comes from immunoSEQ multiplex PCR, and its TCRdb copy is limited to in-frame clones, with some not included. The sample records under 100,000 clones, more than 90% being singletons. Study results and caveats: Some patients without response likewise showed low normalized clonal expansion. At 0.1 to 3.0 mg/kg and by week 6, CD4+ and CD8+ T cells in the blood had expanded clonally.

The gene calls are TRBV19 and TRBJ1-4, with a tentative D call TRBD1 (5 bases). The material was CD4+ or CD8+ T cells sorted from blood, obtained in a trial of the OX40 agonist ivuxolimab. The sequence derives from an adult with an advanced solid tumor such as melanoma, head and neck, liver or kidney cancer. The CDR3 loop reads CASSVAGNRNEKLFF. The DNA for the CDR3 is TGTGCCAGTAGTGTGGCAGGGAATCGCAATGAAAAACTGTTTTTT.